The clone carrying this TCR beta chain was seen more than once but under ten times. The antigen is unknown. Together with a sample-barcoded 5' primer, a J-beta primer mix was included in a second PCR lasting roughly 6 to 12 cycles. MiXCR was run by TCRdb on the 5' RACE reads, yielding one entry per CDR3 protein. The table lists about 1.5 million distinct CDR3 sequences, roughly 40% of them singletons. Each sample provided at least 5 micrograms of extracted total RNA. The sample belongs to a study of blood T cells in healthy people across ages. Background on the study: Capture by template switching was about one barcoded beta molecule per two T cells. Study findings and constraints: While age rose, TCR beta diversity per million T cells dropped in a roughly linear way.

After removal of 6 bases from V and 2 bases from J, the junction contained 7 bases not matched to a gene. The CDR3 covers 16 residues. The rearrangement uses TRBV12-3 or TRBV12-4 and TRBJ2-3; 11 positions match TRBD2. The TCR sequence derives from a woman younger than 35 in good health. Input material: blood. The CDR3 DNA follows: TGTGCCAGCAGGTTCCCTAGCGGGGGGCACACAGATACGCAGTATTTT. Its protein is CASRFPSGGHTDTQYF.